One and the same sample provided the 9 T cell receptor beta chains below, sequenced in a study of Graves' ophthalmopathy and Graves' hyperthyroidism. For repertoire sequencing, the TCR beta CDR3 regions were amplified from RNA transcripts. RT-PCR with HTBI primers came first, then second-round multiplex PCR. TCRdb used MiXCR to reprocess the multiplex PCR reads, holding one entry per CDR3 protein. The profile shows about 1.1 million distinct CDR3 sequences, about 36% of them singletons. Sequences were obtained from peripheral blood or thyroid tissue (not recorded which). These receptors originate from an adult man with Graves' hyperthyroidism.

This clonotype appeared many times. The chain is built from TRBV15 and TRBJ1-5; D not certain. Germline V gene sequence: CDR1 LNHNV, CDR2 YYDKDF (reference sequence). The CDR3 extends over 15 amino acids. V was cut by 1 base and J by 0 bases, with 7 bases left in between. The CDR3 loop reads CATSRVGNSNQPQHF. In DNA, the CDR3 is TGTGCCACCAGCAGAGTGGGTAATAGCAATCAGCCCCAGCATTTT.

As regards this clonotype: A much larger clone lies one base from this, so it may be a read error. J is TRBJ1-6 and V is TRBV11-2, with 9 bases that match TRBD1. CDR1 is SGHAT, CDR2 FQNNGV, per germline. CDR3 length: 13 residues. J gave up 11 bases and V 3 bases, and 2 bases lay outside the gene matches. The CDR3 DNA sequence: TGTGCCAGCAGCTTCGGACAGGGGACACCCCTCCACTTT. Its translation: CASSFGQGTPLHF.

This clonotype was observed at least ten times. V usage is TRBV7-2 and J usage is TRBJ2-7, with D tentatively TRBD1 or TRBD2 (6 bases each). Trimming removed 5 bases from V and 5 bases from J, with 19 bases in between. The CDR3 spans 15 residues. Looked up from germline, CDR1 is SGHTA and CDR2 is FQGNSA. The CDR3 reads CASSPTTGARHEQYF. For the CDR3, the DNA is TGTGCCAGCAGCCCGACGACGGGGGCTCGGCACGAGCAGTACTTC.

This clonotype has a single count. It may be a read error: a sequence one base away is much more abundant. The V and J genes are TRBV5-1 and TRBJ2-7, with TRBD2 identical over 7 bases. The CDR3 is 16 amino acids. Looked up from germline, CDR1 is SGHRS and CDR2 is YFSETQ. The junction had 11 bases not matched to a gene; V was cut back by 1 base and J by 4 bases. Here the CDR3 reads CASSLIDAAGVYEQYF. The DNA of the CDR3 is TGCGCCAGCAGCTTGATCGACGCGGCGGGGGTGTACGAGCAGTACTTC.

The rearrangement joins TRBV4-1 to TRBJ1-4; D unresolved. Trimming took off 0 bases at V and 0 bases at J, with 5 bases between the two ends. The CDR3 consists of 15 residues. Germline lookup yields CDR1 MGHRA and CDR2 YSYEKL. The CDR3 coding sequence is TGCGCCAGCAGCCAAGAGGTCGCAACTAATGAAAAACTGTTTTTT. This encodes CASSQEVATNEKLFF.

This clonotype was seen only a few times. A read error is possible here, since a much larger clone lies one base away. The chain is built from TRBV7-2 and TRBJ2-5; D unresolved. The CDR3 covers 15 residues. Trimming took 1 base from V and 1 from J, leaving 10 bases between them. The germline V gene has CDR1 SGHTA and CDR2 FQGNSA. The DNA of the CDR3 is TGTGCCAGCAGCTTAGGGGTGGCCAGCCAAGAGACCCAGTACTTC. It encodes CASSLGVASQETQYF.

Of note for this clonotype: A read error may be the cause here, since a much bigger clone is one base away. The chain has TRBV5-5 and TRBJ2-7; D gene ambiguous. This CDR3 contains 13 residues. Germline CDR1 and CDR2: SGHKS and YYEKEE (reference sequence). The CDR3 loop reads CAGSSTHTYEQYF. The CDR3 DNA reads as TGTGCCGGCAGCTCGACTCATACCTACGAGCAGTACTTC.

The chain is built from TRBV7-6 and TRBJ2-5; TRBD1 might be the D (5 bases). V was pared by 0 bases and J by 9 bases, with 20 bases between. This CDR3 has 16 residues. Germline CDR1 reads SGHVS; CDR2 reads FNYEAQ. Written as DNA, the CDR3 is TGTGCCAGCAGCTTAGCGCAGGGTCCTCTGACTCAGCCCCAGTACTTC. Amino acid sequence: CASSLAQGPLTQPQYF.

The V and J genes are TRBV24-1 and TRBJ1-2; D gene ambiguous. Germline CDR1 is KGHDR and CDR2 is SFDVKD. The CDR3 totals 12 residues. Trimming stripped 3 bases from V and 8 bases from J, with 9 bases between. The CDR3 reads CATSDPYKGYTF. CDR3 nucleotides: TGTGCCACCAGTGATCCCTATAAGGGCTACACCTTC.